These 19 T cell receptor beta chains share one sample of origin, sequenced in a study of blood T cell repertoires in COVID-19. Repertoires were generated with immunoSEQ multiplex PCR, while TCRdb's copy carries only in-frame clones and drops some. The sample yields about 230,000 clones, 83% seen once. The sample consisted of peripheral blood. These receptors all stem from a woman between 45 and 60 years old with acute or convalescent COVID-19.

J is TRBJ1-5 and V is TRBV19; tentatively, D is TRBD1 (6 bases). This CDR3 is 18 amino acids long. Between the trimmed V and J ends, which lost 7 bases and 0 bases, there was a span of 22 bases. From germline, CDR1 is LNHDA and CDR2 SQIVND (reference sequence). The CDR3 spells CASTPPLQGRFSNQPQHF. Here the CDR3 DNA reads TGTGCCAGTACCCCCCCCTTACAGGGACGTTTTAGCAATCAGCCCCAGCATTTT.

This clone was counted between two and nine times. The chain couples TRBV28 to TRBJ1-1; 8 bases line up with TRBD1. There are 13 residues in the CDR3. Germline assignment: CDR1 MDHEN and CDR2 SYDVKM. V shed 10 bases, J shed 5 bases, and the junction held 9 bases outside the gene matches. Here the CDR3 reads CATLGQGRTEAFF. In DNA, the CDR3 is TGTGCCACCCTCGGACAGGGCCGGACTGAAGCTTTCTTT.

The table lists this clone with a few counts. The chain is built from TRBV9 and TRBJ2-1, with D hard to call. The CDR3 spans 13 residues. Deletions cut 2 bases from V and 10 bases from J, with 13 bases between. Germline loops: CDR1 SGDLS, CDR2 YYNGEE. CDR3: CASSVYRSGEQFF. In DNA form, the CDR3 reads TGTGCCAGCAGCGTCTACCGGTCAGGCGAGCAGTTCTTC.

This chain connects TRBV6-5 to TRBJ1-2; 8 nucleotides align to TRBD1. Germline CDR1 MNHEY, CDR2 SVGAGI. The CDR3 contains 13 residues. V shed 6 bases and J 5 bases; nucleotides not matched to a gene: 5. The CDR3 here is CASREGQVYGYTF. CDR3 bases: TGTGCCAGCAGGGAGGGACAGGTTTATGGCTACACCTTC.

CDR3 sequence reads: CATSDSLAGGGNEQFF. The CDR3 region has the DNA TGTGCCACCAGTGATTCGCTAGCGGGGGGCGGCAATGAGCAGTTCTTC. V and J are TRBV24-1 and TRBJ2-1; 11 bases fit TRBD2. Germline V gene lookup returns CDR1 KGHDR and CDR2 SFDVKD. The CDR3 spans 16 residues. V lost 2 bases and J lost 6; bases outside the gene matches: 5.

The rearrangement uses TRBV21-1 and TRBJ2-3; no DNA check was done on the table's D call, TRBD1. TRBV21-1 is a documented pseudogene. The CDR3 has 16 residues. Written as DNA, the CDR3 is TGTGCCAGCAGCGCTAATACAGGGGTCGAACCAGATACGCAGTATTTT. Its translation is CASSANTGVEPDTQYF.

The chain links TRBV6-5 to TRBJ2-7, with 7 bases identical to TRBD1. The trim removed 8 bases at V and 10 bases at J, leaving 8 bases unmatched. CDR3 size: 11 residues. In germline, CDR1 is MNHEY, CDR2 SVGAGI. The CDR3 is CASGRGPDQYF. CDR3 nucleotide sequence: TGTGCCAGCGGAAGGGGGCCCGATCAGTACTTC.

V usage is TRBV19 and J usage is TRBJ2-2, with a tentative D call TRBD1 (5 bases). This CDR3 has 14 residues. V shed 8 bases and J shed 0 bases, with 10 bases lying between them. Germline V lookup: CDR1 LNHDA, CDR2 SQIVND (reference sequence). The chain's CDR3 is CASRQSSNTGELFF. CDR3 bases: TGTGCCAGTCGACAGAGTTCGAACACCGGGGAGCTGTTTTTT.

The V gene is TRBV6-5, the J gene TRBJ2-7; TRBD1 agrees at 12 bases. V was pared by 4 bases and J by 2 bases, with 3 bases of the junction left unmatched. CDR3 length: 15 residues. Germline lookup yields CDR1 MNHEY and CDR2 SVGAGI. This CDR3 is CASSFRDRGPYEQYF. The CDR3 coding sequence is TGTGCCAGCAGTTTCCGGGACAGGGGGCCCTACGAGCAGTACTTC.

This rearrangement joins TRBV28 to TRBJ2-4; D perhaps matches TRBD1 (6 bases). The CDR3 spans 16 residues. Germline lookup yields CDR1 MDHEN and CDR2 SYDVKM. V was trimmed by 6 bases and J by 0 bases, leaving 15 bases between them. CDR3 in amino acids: CASSTTGFLAKNIQYF. CDR3 nucleotide sequence: TGTGCCAGCAGCACTACAGGGTTTCTAGCCAAAAACATTCAGTACTTC.

The chain combines TRBV10-3 with TRBJ2-7, with 7 bases that match TRBD1. Germline-derived CDR1 and CDR2 are ENHRY and SYGVKD. The CDR3 contains 14 residues. V dropped 0 bases and J dropped 6; count of bases not matched to a gene: 5. DNA of the CDR3: TGTGCCATCAGTGAGTCACAGGGGTGGTTCGAGCAGTACTTC. This sequence encodes CAISESQGWFEQYF.

Details on this clone: The same CDR3 also results from other DNA sequences found in this sample. This CDR3 is CASSPETDYEQYF. The CDR3 DNA reads TGTGCCAGCTCACCCGAGACAGACTACGAGCAGTACTTC. The chain couples TRBV18 to TRBJ2-7; D is possibly TRBD1 (5 bases). Germline CDR1 is KGHSH and CDR2 is LQKENI. This CDR3 spans 13 amino acids. V lost 3 bases, J lost 3 bases, and 9 bases lay in between.

This rearrangement joins TRBV5-1 to TRBJ2-7, with TRBD2 identical over 13 bases. The CDR3 totals 14 residues. J was trimmed by 9 bases and V by 4 bases; bases with no gene match: 7. The germline V gene encodes CDR1 SGHRS and CDR2 YFSETQ. The CDR3 coding sequence is TGCGCCAGCAGCATTACTAGCGGGGGGGCCGCGCAGTACTTC. Translated: CASSITSGGAAQYF. Using reference TRBV5-1 and TRBJ2-7 for the parts outside the CDR3, the full variable domain is KAGVTQTPRYLIKTRGQQVTLSCSPISGHRSVSWYQQTPGQGLQFLFEYFSETQRNKGNFPGRFSGRQFSNSRSEMNVSTLELGDSALYLCASSITSGGAAQYFGPGTRLTVT.

The chain links TRBV3-1 (or the pseudogene TRBV3-2) to TRBJ1-2; 7 nucleotides match TRBD1. The V gene end was trimmed by 7 bases and the J gene end by 3 bases; junction bases not matched to a gene: 11. The germline gives CDR1 LGHDT, CDR2 YNNKEL (reference sequence). CDR3 length: 15 amino acids. Written as DNA, the CDR3 is TGTGCCAGCACGAGGGGTCAGGGGGAATACTATGGCTACACCTTC. Translated, it gives CASTRGQGEYYGYTF.

This chain links TRBV3-1 (or the pseudogene TRBV3-2) with TRBJ2-3; TRBD2 matches 9 bases. Losses at the gene ends were 3 bases for V and 2 bases for J; bases not matched to a gene: 15. Germline V gives CDR1 LGHDT, CDR2 YNNKEL (reference sequence). This CDR3 is built from 19 residues. DNA for the CDR3: TGTGCCAGCAGCCATCCCCCGGAGCCTAGCGGGGTCCTCACAGATACGCAGTATTTT. This encodes CASSHPPEPSGVLTDTQYF.

This chain links TRBV11-2 with TRBJ2-3; D is uncertain. Germline V gene lookup returns CDR1 SGHAT and CDR2 FQNNGV. The V and J ends lost 1 base and 6 bases respectively, with 8 bases between them. The CDR3 runs 13 residues. The CDR3 reads CASSLGLRDTQYF. The CDR3 DNA sequence: TGTGCCAGCAGCTTAGGCCTGAGGGATACGCAGTATTTT.

The chain combines TRBV2 with TRBJ2-5; D is perhaps TRBD1 (5 bases). Trimming cost V 2 bases and J 7 bases, with 11 bases left between them. The CDR3 covers 13 residues. The germline V gene has CDR1 SNHLY and CDR2 FYNNEI. In DNA form, the CDR3 reads TGTGCCAGCAGTGAAAACACCCAGGGGACCCAGTACTTC. It is translated as CASSENTQGTQYF.

The V gene is TRBV6-6, the J gene TRBJ1-2; 7 positions agree with TRBD1. Germline V gene lookup returns CDR1 MNHNY and CDR2 SVGAGI (reference sequence). CDR3 length equals 14 residues. With 0 bases clipped from V and 8 bases from J, the junction kept 6 bases outside the gene matches. CDR3 in amino acids: CASSYSRQGEGYTF. CDR3 DNA sequence: TGTGCCAGCAGTTACTCGAGGCAGGGGGAGGGCTACACCTTC.

J is TRBJ1-2 and V is TRBV19, with 7 bases that match TRBD1. The CDR3 runs 14 residues. Germline V gene data show CDR1 as LNHDA and CDR2 as SQIVND (reference sequence). Trimming removed 4 bases from V and 5 bases from J; junction bases left unmatched: 7. The CDR3 coding sequence is TGTGCCAGTAGTAGGGGACAGACTGCTTATGGCTACACCTTC. It is translated as CASSRGQTAYGYTF.